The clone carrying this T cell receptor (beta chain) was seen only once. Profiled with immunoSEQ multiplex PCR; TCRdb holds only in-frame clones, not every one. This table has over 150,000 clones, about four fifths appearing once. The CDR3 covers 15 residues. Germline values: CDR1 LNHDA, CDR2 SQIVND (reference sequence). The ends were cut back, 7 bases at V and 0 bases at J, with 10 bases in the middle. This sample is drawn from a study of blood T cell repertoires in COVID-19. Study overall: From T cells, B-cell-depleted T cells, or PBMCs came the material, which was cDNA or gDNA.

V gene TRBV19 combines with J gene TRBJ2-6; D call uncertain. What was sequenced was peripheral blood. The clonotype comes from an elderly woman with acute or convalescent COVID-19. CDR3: CASTSVNSGANVLTF. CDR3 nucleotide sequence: TGTGCCAGTACCTCAGTAAACTCTGGGGCCAACGTCCTGACTTTC.